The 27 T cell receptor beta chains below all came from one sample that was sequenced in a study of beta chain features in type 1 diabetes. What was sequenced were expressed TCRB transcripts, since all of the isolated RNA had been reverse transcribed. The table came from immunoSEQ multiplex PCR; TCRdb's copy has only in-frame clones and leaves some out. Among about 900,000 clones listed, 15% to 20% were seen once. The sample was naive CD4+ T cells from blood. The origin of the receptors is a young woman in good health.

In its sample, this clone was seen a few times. The CDR3 protein is CASSSRGLLDNEQFF. CDR3 coding DNA: TGTGCCAGCAGCTCCAGGGGGCTATTGGACAATGAGCAGTTCTTC. The rearrangement uses TRBV7-3 and TRBJ2-1; TRBD1 agrees at 8 bases. The germline V gene encodes CDR1 SGHTA and CDR2 FQGTGA. The CDR3 totals 15 residues. V trimming: 4 bases; J trimming: 5 bases; junction bases outside the gene matches: 7. Full variable domain (outside the CDR3, taken from reference TRBV7-3 and TRBJ2-1): GAGVSQTPSNKVTEKGKYVELRCDPISGHTALYWYRQSLGQGPEFLIYFQGTGAADDSGLPNDRFFAVRPEGSVSTLKIQRTERGDSAVYLCASSSRGLLDNEQFFGPGTRLTVL.

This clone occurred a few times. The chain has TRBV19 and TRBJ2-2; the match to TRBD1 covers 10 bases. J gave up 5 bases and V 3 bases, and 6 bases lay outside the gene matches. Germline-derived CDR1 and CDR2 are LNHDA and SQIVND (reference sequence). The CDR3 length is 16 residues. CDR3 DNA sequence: TGTGCCAGTAGTATTCCTCGGACAGGGGGAACCGGGGAGCTGTTTTTT. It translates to CASSIPRTGGTGELFF.

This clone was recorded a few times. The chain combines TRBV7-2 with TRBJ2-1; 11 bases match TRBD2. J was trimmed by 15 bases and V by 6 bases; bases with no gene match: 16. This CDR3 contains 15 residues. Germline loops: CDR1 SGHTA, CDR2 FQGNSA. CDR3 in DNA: TGTGCCAGCAGGCCCGGGACTAGCGGAGGATTCCTACTGTTCTTC. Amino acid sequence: CASRPGTSGGFLLFF.

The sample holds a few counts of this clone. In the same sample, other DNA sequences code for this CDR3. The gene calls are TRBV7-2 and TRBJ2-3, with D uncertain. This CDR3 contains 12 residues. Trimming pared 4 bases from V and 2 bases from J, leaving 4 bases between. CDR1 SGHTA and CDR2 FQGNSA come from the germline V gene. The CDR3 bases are TGTGCCAGCAGCTCTACCACAGATACGCAGTATTTT. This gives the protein CASSSTTDTQYF.

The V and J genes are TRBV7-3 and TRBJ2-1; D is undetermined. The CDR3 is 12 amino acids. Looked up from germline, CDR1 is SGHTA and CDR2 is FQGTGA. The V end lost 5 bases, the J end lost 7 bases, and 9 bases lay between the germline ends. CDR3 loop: CASSASFNEQFF. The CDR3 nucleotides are TGTGCCAGCAGCGCCAGTTTTAATGAGCAGTTCTTC.

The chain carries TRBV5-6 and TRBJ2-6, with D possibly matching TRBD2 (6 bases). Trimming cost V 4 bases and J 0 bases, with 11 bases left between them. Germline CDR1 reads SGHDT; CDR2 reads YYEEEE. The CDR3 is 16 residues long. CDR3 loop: CASSLEGTSGANVLTF. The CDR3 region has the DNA TGTGCCAGCAGCCTGGAGGGGACCTCTGGGGCCAACGTCCTGACTTTC.

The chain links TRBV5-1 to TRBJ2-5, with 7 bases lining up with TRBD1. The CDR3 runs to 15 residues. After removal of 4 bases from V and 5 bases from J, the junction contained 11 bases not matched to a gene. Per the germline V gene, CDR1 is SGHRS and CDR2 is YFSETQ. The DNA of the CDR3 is TGCGCCAGCAGCCCGAGACAGGGAGTCCGGGAGACCCAGTACTTC. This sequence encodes CASSPRQGVRETQYF. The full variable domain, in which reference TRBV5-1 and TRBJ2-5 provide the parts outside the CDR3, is KAGVTQTPRYLIKTRGQQVTLSCSPISGHRSVSWYQQTPGQGLQFLFEYFSETQRNKGNFPGRFSGRQFSNSRSEMNVSTLELGDSALYLCASSPRQGVRETQYFGPGTRLLVL.

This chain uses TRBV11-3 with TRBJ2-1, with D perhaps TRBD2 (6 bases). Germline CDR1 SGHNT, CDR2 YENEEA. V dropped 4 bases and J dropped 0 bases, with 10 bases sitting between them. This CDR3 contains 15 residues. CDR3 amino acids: CASSSSVSSYNEQFF. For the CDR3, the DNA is TGTGCCAGCAGCTCTAGCGTAAGCTCCTACAATGAGCAGTTCTTC.

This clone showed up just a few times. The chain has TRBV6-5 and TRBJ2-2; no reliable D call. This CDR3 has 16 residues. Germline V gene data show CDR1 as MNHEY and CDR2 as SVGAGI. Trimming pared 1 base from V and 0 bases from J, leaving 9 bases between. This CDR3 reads CASSYWARPNTGELFF. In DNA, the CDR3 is TGTGCCAGCAGTTACTGGGCGAGGCCGAACACCGGGGAGCTGTTTTTT.

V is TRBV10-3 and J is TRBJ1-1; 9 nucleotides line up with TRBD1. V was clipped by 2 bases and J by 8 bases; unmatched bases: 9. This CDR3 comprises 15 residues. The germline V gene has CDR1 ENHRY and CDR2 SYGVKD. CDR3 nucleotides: TGTGCCATCAGTGAGATGGGACAGGGAGTTTTGGAAGCTTTCTTT. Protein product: CAISEMGQGVLEAFF.

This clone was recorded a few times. The CDR3 here is CASSRGDSSHETQYF. Written as DNA, the CDR3 is TGTGCCAGCAGCCGAGGGGACTCCTCTCATGAGACCCAGTACTTC. The chain joins TRBV5-8 to TRBJ2-5; possibly TRBD2 for D (6 bases). The V gene lost 4 bases and the J gene lost 5 bases, with 18 bases spanning the gap. The CDR3 has 15 amino acids. Germline CDR1 reads SGHTS; CDR2 reads YDEGEE.

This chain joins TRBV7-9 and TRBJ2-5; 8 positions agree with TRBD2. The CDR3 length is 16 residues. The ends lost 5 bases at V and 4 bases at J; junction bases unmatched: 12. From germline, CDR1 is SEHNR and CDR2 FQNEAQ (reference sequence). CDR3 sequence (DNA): TGTGCCAGCAGCCTAGGCCTCCCTCGGGGGGGAGAGACCCAGTACTTC. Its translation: CASSLGLPRGGETQYF.

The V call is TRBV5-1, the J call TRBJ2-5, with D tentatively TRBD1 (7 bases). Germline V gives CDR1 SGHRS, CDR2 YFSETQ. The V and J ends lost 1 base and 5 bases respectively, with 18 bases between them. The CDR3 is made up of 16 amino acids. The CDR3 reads CASSLRQGGGEETQYF. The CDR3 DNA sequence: TGCGCCAGCAGCTTGAGGCAAGGGGGCGGGGAGGAGACCCAGTACTTC.

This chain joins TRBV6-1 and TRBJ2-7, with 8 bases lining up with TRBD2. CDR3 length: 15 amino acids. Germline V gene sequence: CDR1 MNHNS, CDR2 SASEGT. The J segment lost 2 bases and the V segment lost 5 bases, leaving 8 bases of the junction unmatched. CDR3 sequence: CASSSHSGAPYEQYF. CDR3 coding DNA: TGTGCCAGCAGTTCCCATAGCGGGGCCCCCTACGAGCAGTACTTC.

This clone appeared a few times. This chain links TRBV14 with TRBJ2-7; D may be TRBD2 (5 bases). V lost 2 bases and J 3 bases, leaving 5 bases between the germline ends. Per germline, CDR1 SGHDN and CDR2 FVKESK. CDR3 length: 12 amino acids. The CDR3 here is CASSQRDYEQYF. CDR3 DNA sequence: TGTGCCAGCAGCCAACGGGACTACGAGCAGTACTTC.

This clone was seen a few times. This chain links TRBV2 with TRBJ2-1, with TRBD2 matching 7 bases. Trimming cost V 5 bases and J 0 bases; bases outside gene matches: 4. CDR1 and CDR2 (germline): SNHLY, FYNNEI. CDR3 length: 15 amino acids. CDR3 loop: CASSLAGSSYNEQFF. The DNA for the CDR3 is TGTGCCAGCAGTTTAGCGGGCAGCTCCTACAATGAGCAGTTCTTC. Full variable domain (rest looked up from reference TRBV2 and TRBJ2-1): EPEVTQTPSHQVTQMGQEVILRCVPISNHLYFYWYRQILGQKVEFLVSFYNNEISEKSEIFDDQFSVERPDGSNFTLKIRSTKLEDSAMYFCASSLAGSSYNEQFFGPGTRLTVL.

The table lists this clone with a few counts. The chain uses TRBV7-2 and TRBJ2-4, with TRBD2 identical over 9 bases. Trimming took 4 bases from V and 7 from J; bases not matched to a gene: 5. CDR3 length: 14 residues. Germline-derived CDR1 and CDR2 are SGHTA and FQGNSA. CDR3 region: CASSSTSGGNIQYF. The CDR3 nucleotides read TGTGCCAGCAGCTCGACTAGCGGAGGGAACATTCAGTACTTC.

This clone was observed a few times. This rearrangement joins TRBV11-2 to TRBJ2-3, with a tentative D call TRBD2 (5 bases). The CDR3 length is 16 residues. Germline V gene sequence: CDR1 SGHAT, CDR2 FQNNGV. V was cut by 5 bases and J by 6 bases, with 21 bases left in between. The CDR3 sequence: CASSPRGAGNGDTQYF. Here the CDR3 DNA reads TGTGCCAGCAGCCCCCGTGGCGCGGGCAACGGGGATACGCAGTATTTT.

The CDR3, as DNA: TGTGCCAGCAGTCCCCTAGAAGGGGGACGCAATGAGCAGTTCTTC. Its translation: CASSPLEGGRNEQFF. The rearrangement joins TRBV6-1 to TRBJ2-1, with D perhaps TRBD1 (6 bases). V lost 5 bases and J 6 bases, leaving 17 bases between the germline ends. This CDR3 spans 15 amino acids. Looked up from germline, CDR1 is MNHNS and CDR2 is SASEGT.

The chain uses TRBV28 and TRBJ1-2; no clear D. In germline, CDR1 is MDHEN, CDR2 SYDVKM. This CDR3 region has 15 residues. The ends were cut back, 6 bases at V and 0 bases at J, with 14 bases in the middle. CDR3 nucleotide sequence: TGTGCCAGCAGGGGAGGCTTTGTAGCTAACTATGGCTACACCTTC. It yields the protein CASRGGFVANYGYTF.

The CDR3 protein is CASSQGERTYSSYNEQFF. CDR3 sequence (DNA): TGCGCCAGCAGCCAAGGGGAACGGACCTATAGCTCCTACAATGAGCAGTTCTTC. J is TRBJ2-1 and V is TRBV4-3; D call uncertain. CDR3 length: 18 amino acids. V shed 1 base and J shed 0 bases, with 16 bases lying between them. Germline values: CDR1 LGHNA, CDR2 YSLEER.

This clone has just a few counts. CDR3 in amino acids: CASSPHMNTEAFF. The CDR3 nucleotides are TGTGCCAGCAGTCCGCACATGAACACTGAAGCTTTCTTT. The chain has TRBV27 and TRBJ1-1; no definite D call. Between the trimmed V and J ends, which lost 5 bases and 0 bases, there was a span of 7 bases. Germline lookup yields CDR1 MNHEY and CDR2 SMNVEV (reference sequence). The CDR3 runs to 13 residues.

The CDR3 region has the DNA TGTGCCAGTAGTATAGGCCCTACGGGGGGCTACACCTTC. Encoded protein: CASSIGPTGGYTF. The chain couples TRBV19 to TRBJ1-2; D ambiguous. V was shortened by 1 base and J by 8 bases, with 11 bases between the two germline ends. The germline gives CDR1 LNHDA, CDR2 SQIVND (reference sequence). The CDR3 contains 13 residues. Filled out from reference TRBV19 and TRBJ1-2, the complete variable domain reads DGGITQSPKYLFRKEGQNVTLSCEQNLNHDAMYWYRQDPGQGLRLIYYSQIVNDFQKGDIAEGYSVSREKKESFPLTVTSAQKNPTAFYLCASSIGPTGGYTFGSGTRLTVV.

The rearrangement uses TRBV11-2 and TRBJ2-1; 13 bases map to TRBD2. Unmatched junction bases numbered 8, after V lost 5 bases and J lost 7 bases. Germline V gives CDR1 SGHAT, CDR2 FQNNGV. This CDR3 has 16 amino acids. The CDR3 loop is CASSPRWTSGRNEQFF. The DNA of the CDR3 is TGTGCCAGCAGCCCGAGGTGGACTAGCGGGAGAAATGAGCAGTTCTTC. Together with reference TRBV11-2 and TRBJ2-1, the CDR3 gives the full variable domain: EAGVAQSPRYKIIEKRQSVAFWCNPISGHATLYWYQQILGQGPKLLIQFQNNGVVDDSQLPKDRFSAERLKGVDSTLKIQPAKLEDSAVYLCASSPRWTSGRNEQFFGPGTRLTVL.

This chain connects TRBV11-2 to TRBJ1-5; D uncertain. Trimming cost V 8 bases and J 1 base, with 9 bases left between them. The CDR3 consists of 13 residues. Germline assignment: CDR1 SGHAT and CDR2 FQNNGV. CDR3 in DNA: TGTGCCAGCGAAGAGCAAAGCAATCAGCCCCAGCATTTT. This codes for CASEEQSNQPQHF.

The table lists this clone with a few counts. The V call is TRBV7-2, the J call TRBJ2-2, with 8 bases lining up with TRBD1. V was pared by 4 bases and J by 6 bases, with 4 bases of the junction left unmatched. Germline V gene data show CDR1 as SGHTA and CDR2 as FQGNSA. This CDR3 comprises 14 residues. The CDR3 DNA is TGTGCCAGCAGCTCGGGACAGGCATCCGGGGAGCTGTTTTTT. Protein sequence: CASSSGQASGELFF.

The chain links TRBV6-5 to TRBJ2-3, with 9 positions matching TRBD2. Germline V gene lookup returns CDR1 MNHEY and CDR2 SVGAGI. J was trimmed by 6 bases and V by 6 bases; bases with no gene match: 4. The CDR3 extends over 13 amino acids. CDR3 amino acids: CASRATSGDTQYF. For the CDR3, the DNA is TGTGCCAGCAGGGCGACTAGCGGCGATACGCAGTATTTT.